This TCR beta chain appears in the sequencing data of a study of blood T cell repertoires in COVID-19. Study-level background: The analysed material was cDNA or gDNA that came from T cells, B-cell-depleted T cells, or PBMCs.

Participants were aged roughly 18 to 89 years from roughly 25 US areas. This CDR3 region has 13 residues. CDR1 and CDR2 (germline): SQVTM, ANQGSEA. The ends lost 5 bases at V and 4 bases at J; junction bases unmatched: 5. Clones were sequenced by immunoSEQ multiplex PCR, and TCRdb holds only the in-frame ones, with some missing. The repertoire holds some 170,000 clones, with about 79% as singletons. Sequenced sample: PBMCs or T cells enriched from blood (not recorded which). The V call is TRBV29-1, the J call TRBJ1-2, with 9 bases fitting TRBD1. The clonotype was recovered from a man over 45 who had recovered from COVID-19. CDR3 sequence: CSVTGGAGYGYTF. CDR3 coding DNA: TGCAGCGTTACAGGGGGCGCGGGCTATGGCTACACCTTC. Combining the CDR3 with reference TRBV29-1 and TRBJ1-2 gives the whole variable domain SAVISQKPSRDICQRGTSLTIQCQVDSQVTMMFWYRQQPGQSLTLIATANQGSEATYESGFVIDKFPISRPNLTFSTLTVSNMSPEDSSIYLCSVTGGAGYGYTFGSGTRLTVV.